This TCR beta chain comes out of a study of blood T cell repertoires in COVID-19. Whole-study context: Some COVID-19 samples were acute and others convalescent; all came from the United States, Italy and Spain.

Sequencing used immunoSEQ multiplex PCR; TCRdb keeps in-frame clones, though not all of them. The data show some 260,000 clones, approximately 90% seen once. V was pared by 2 bases and J by 2 bases, with 21 bases between. This CDR3 comprises 18 residues. Germline V gene lookup returns CDR1 SGHAT and CDR2 FQNNGV. The rearrangement uses TRBV11-2 and TRBJ1-1; D ambiguous. The sequence was obtained from a young man with active or convalescent COVID-19. Specimen: peripheral blood. This chain's CDR3 is CASSLSLLARHLNTEAFF. In nucleotides, the CDR3 is TGTGCCAGCAGCTTAAGTTTGCTGGCGCGACACCTCAACACTGAAGCTTTCTTT.